The 15 T cell receptor beta chains in this list originate from one sample, sequenced in a study of CD8 T cells in Susac syndrome. Random hexamers were used to reverse transcribe an amount of roughly 0.5 to 1 ug RNA. TCRdb ran MiXCR on the immunoSEQ multiplex PCR reads and lists one entry per CDR3 protein. The sample has about 190,000 distinct CDR3 sequences, 95% seen once. The sample taken for sequencing was CD8+ T cells from PBMCs. The receptors were gathered from a human donor with Susac syndrome.

The chain combines TRBV9 with TRBJ1-1; perhaps TRBD1 as D (6 bases). The CDR3 runs 14 residues. Germline V gene sequence: CDR1 SGDLS, CDR2 YYNGEE. V was cut by 4 bases and J by 1 base, with 11 bases left in between. CDR3 in DNA: TGTGCCAGCAGCAAGGACAGAACGAACACTGAAGCTTTCTTT. It is translated as CASSKDRTNTEAFF.

This clonotype occurred once. V and J are TRBV5-1 and TRBJ2-1; no definite D call. V dropped 5 bases and J dropped 8 bases, with 11 bases sitting between them. This CDR3 is built from 12 residues. The germline gives CDR1 SGHRS, CDR2 YFSETQ. The CDR3 protein is CASSEGPDEQFF. In DNA form, the CDR3 reads TGCGCCAGCAGTGAAGGGCCGGATGAGCAGTTCTTC.

This chain connects TRBV18 to TRBJ2-4; a possible D gene is TRBD2 (5 bases). The CDR3 is 15 residues long. Germline V gene sequence: CDR1 KGHSH, CDR2 LQKENI. V was cut by 2 bases and J by 1 base, with 9 bases left in between. DNA for the CDR3: TGTGCCAGCTCACCAGGAGGTGGGGCCAAAAACATTCAGTACTTC. Translating gives CASSPGGGAKNIQYF.

The J gene is TRBJ1-2, the V gene TRBV7-9; D ambiguous. Trimming pared 3 bases from V and 7 bases from J, leaving 3 bases between. Germline CDR1 is SEHNR and CDR2 is FQNEAQ (reference sequence). CDR3 size: 10 residues. CDR3 coding DNA: TGTGCCAGCAGCTTGGGTGGCTACACCTTC. Amino acid sequence: CASSLGGYTF.

The gene calls are TRBV7-9 and TRBJ2-1; D not certain. Trimming pared 2 bases from V and 3 bases from J, leaving 8 bases between. The CDR3 covers 14 residues. From germline, CDR1 is SEHNR and CDR2 FQNEAQ (reference sequence). DNA of the CDR3: TGTGCCAGCAGCTTAACTCCAGACTACAATGAGCAGTTCTTC. This sequence encodes CASSLTPDYNEQFF.

The chain has TRBV4-1 and TRBJ1-6, with TRBD1 matching over 8 bases. CDR1 is MGHRA, CDR2 YSYEKL, per germline. V gave up 0 bases and J gave up 9 bases; unmatched junction bases: 10. The CDR3 contains 17 residues. DNA for the CDR3: TGCGCCAGCAGCCAAGACGAGTCCGGGACAGGCGCTTCACCCCTCCACTTT. It specifies CASSQDESGTGASPLHF.

V is TRBV9 and J is TRBJ2-3; D not certain. The CDR3 has 12 residues. V dropped 3 bases and J dropped 3 bases, with 5 bases sitting between them. Looked up from germline, CDR1 is SGDLS and CDR2 is YYNGEE. In DNA, the CDR3 is TGTGCCAGCAGCGCTCATACAGATACGCAGTATTTT. This sequence encodes CASSAHTDTQYF.

Here the CDR3 reads CASSATGELFF. The CDR3 DNA follows: TGTGCCAGCAGTGCTACAGGGGAACTGTTTTTT. The rearrangement joins TRBV3-1 to TRBJ1-4; 7 positions match TRBD1. V trimming: 6 bases; J trimming: 12 bases; junction bases outside the gene matches: 4. The CDR3 is made up of 11 amino acids. CDR1 and CDR2 (germline): LGHDT, YNNKEL (reference sequence).

The J gene is TRBJ2-7, the V gene TRBV7-9; possibly TRBD2 for D (6 bases). Trimming pared 4 bases from V and 4 bases from J, leaving 14 bases between. CDR3 size: 14 residues. The germline CDR1 and CDR2 sequences are SEHNR and FQNEAQ (reference sequence). CDR3 DNA sequence: TGTGCCAGCAGCTCTGAAGGGACTGGGTACGAGCAGTACTTC. The encoded protein is CASSSEGTGYEQYF.

V usage is TRBV19 and J usage is TRBJ2-7; TRBD1 might be the D (6 bases). The CDR3 sequence is 14 residues long. The V end lost 6 bases, the J end lost 3 bases, and 15 bases lay between the germline ends. From germline, CDR1 is LNHDA and CDR2 SQIVND (reference sequence). CDR3 in amino acids: CASSPGVADYEQYF. In DNA, the CDR3 is TGTGCCAGTAGCCCAGGGGTGGCTGACTACGAGCAGTACTTC.

This sequence joins TRBV27 and TRBJ1-2; no clear D. V shed 0 bases and J shed 6 bases, with 8 bases lying between them. Germline V gene sequence: CDR1 MNHEY, CDR2 SMNVEV (reference sequence). CDR3 length: 13 residues. The CDR3 nucleotides are TGTGCCAGCAGTTTATCACAGTACGATGGCTACACCTTC. Amino acid sequence: CASSLSQYDGYTF.

The rearrangement joins TRBV3-1 to TRBJ2-7; no clear D. V was trimmed by 1 base and J by 3 bases, leaving 4 bases between them. The CDR3 is 12 residues long. Germline V gives CDR1 LGHDT, CDR2 YNNKEL (reference sequence). The CDR3 bases are TGTGCCAGCAGCCAAGTGAACTACGAGCAGTACTTC. As protein: CASSQVNYEQYF.

This rearrangement joins TRBV23-1 to TRBJ1-4, with unresolved D. TRBV23-1 belongs to the ORF category, with a function that is uncertain. This CDR3 region has 19 residues. The germline V and J ends were trimmed by 7 bases and 0 bases, with 24 bases remaining between them. In DNA form, the CDR3 reads TGCGCCAGCATCTCGACGGAAATAAAGCAAAAAGCAACTAATGAAAAACTGTTTTTT. This gives the protein CASISTEIKQKATNEKLFF.

The chain has TRBV9 and TRBJ2-1; 8 bases are shared with TRBD2. The CDR3 length is 16 residues. CDR1 SGDLS and CDR2 YYNGEE come from the germline V gene. V trimming: 0 bases; J trimming: 3 bases; junction bases outside the gene matches: 5. This CDR3 is CASSVGAGGGYNEQFF. CDR3 DNA: TGTGCCAGCAGCGTAGGGGCGGGGGGAGGCTACAATGAGCAGTTCTTC.

V is TRBV15 and J is TRBJ2-1; TRBD2 matches 9 bases. V lost 4 bases to trimming and J lost 7 bases; unmatched junction nucleotides: 8. CDR3 size: 15 residues. Per germline, CDR1 LNHNV and CDR2 YYDKDF (reference sequence). CDR3 nucleotides: TGTGCCACCAGCATGAGCGGGGGGCACGGGAATGAGCAGTTCTTC. Its protein product is CATSMSGGHGNEQFF.